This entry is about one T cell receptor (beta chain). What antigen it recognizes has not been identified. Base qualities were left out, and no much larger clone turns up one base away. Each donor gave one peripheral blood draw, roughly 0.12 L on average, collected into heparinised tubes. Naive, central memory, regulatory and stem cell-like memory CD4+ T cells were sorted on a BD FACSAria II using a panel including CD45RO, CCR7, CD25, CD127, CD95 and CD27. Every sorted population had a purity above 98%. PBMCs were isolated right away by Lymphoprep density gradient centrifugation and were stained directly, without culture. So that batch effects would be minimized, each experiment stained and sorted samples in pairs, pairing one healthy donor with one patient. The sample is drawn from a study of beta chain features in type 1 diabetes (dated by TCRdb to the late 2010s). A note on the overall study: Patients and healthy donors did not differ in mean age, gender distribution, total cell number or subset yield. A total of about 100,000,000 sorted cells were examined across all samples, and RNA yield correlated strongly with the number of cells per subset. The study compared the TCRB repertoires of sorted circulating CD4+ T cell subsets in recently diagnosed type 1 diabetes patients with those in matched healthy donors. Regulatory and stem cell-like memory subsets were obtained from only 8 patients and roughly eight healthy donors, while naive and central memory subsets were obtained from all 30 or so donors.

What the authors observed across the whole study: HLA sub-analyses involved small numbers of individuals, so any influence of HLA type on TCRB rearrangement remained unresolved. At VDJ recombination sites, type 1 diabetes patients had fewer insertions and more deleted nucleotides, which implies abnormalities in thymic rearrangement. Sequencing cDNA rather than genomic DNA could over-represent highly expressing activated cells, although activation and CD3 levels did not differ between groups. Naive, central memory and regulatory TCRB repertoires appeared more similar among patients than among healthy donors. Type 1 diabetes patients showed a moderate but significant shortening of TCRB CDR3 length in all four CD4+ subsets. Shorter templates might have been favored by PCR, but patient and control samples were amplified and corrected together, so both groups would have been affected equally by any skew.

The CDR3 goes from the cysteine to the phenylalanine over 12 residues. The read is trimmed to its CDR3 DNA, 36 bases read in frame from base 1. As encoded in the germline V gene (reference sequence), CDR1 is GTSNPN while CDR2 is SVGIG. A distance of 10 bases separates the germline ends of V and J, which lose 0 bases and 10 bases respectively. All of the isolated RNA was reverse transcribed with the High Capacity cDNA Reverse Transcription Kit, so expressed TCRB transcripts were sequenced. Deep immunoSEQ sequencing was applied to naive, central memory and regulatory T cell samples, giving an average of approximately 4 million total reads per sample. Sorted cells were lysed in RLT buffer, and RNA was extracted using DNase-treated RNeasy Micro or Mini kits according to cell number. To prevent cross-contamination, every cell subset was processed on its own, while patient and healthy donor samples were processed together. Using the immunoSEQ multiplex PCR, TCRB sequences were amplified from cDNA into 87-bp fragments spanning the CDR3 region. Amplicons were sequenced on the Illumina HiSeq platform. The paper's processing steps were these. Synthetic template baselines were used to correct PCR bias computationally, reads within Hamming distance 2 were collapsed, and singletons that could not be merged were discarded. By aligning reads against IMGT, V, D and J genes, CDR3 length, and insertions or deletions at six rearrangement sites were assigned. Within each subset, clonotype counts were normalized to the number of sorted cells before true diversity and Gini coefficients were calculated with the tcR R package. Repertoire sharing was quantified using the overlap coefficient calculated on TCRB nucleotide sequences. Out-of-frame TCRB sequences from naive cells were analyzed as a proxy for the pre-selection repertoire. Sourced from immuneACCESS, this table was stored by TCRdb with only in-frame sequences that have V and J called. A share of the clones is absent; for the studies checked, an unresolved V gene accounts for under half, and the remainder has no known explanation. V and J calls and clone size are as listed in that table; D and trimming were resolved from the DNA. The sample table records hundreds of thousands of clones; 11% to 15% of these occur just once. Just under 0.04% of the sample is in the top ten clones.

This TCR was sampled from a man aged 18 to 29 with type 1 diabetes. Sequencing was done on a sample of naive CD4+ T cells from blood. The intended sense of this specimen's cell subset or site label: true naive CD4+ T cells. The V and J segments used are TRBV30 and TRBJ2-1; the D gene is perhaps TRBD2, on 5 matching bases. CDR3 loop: CAWSVSSLEQFF. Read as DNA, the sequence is TGTGCCTGGAGTGTATCTAGCCTAGAGCAGTTCTTC.